This passage covers 23 T cell receptor beta chains from one sample sequenced in a study of control samples from healthy donors and cancer patients. Assay: immunoSEQ multiplex PCR; the TCRdb copy retains only in-frame clones and omits some. The sample gives 150,000 to 200,000 clones, roughly 89% of which show up once; approximately 1.5% is in the top ten. Specimen: blood. Every receptor here comes from a woman in her twenties or thirties in good health.

The V and J genes are TRBV28 and TRBJ1-1; TRBD1 might be the D (6 bases). From germline, CDR1 is MDHEN and CDR2 SYDVKM. Trimming took off 4 bases at V and 0 bases at J, with 9 bases between the two ends. CDR3 size: 14 residues. This CDR3 reads CASSWRGLNTEAFF. CDR3 sequence (DNA): TGTGCCAGCAGTTGGCGGGGGCTGAACACTGAAGCTTTCTTT.

The chain uses TRBV5-1 and TRBJ1-2; D remains unclear. Germline-derived CDR1 and CDR2 are SGHRS and YFSETQ. This CDR3 contains 13 residues. V lost 1 base and J 3 bases, leaving 7 bases between the germline ends. DNA of the CDR3: TGCGCCAGCAGCTTGACAGACCACTATGGCTACACCTTC. This codes for CASSLTDHYGYTF.

The chain is built from TRBV10-3 and TRBJ2-2; tentatively, D is TRBD1 (5 bases). Trimming removed 3 bases at V and 3 bases at J, with 5 bases between. This CDR3 comprises 13 residues. CDR1 is ENHRY, CDR2 SYGVKD, per germline. CDR3 sequence: CAISEQDTGELFF. The DNA of the CDR3 is TGTGCCATCAGTGAACAGGACACCGGGGAGCTGTTTTTT.

This clone was seen a few times. The chain links TRBV6-6 to TRBJ2-2; 11 bases are a match to TRBD2. V shed 7 bases and J 4 bases; nucleotides not matched to a gene: 5. This CDR3 is built from 15 residues. Looked up from germline, CDR1 is MNHNY and CDR2 is SVGAGI (reference sequence). Written as DNA, the CDR3 is TGTGCCAGCACCAGACTAGCGGGGATCACCGGGGAGCTGTTTTTT. This encodes CASTRLAGITGELFF.

J is TRBJ2-7 and V is TRBV15; TRBD2 aligns across 7 bases. V dropped 3 bases and J dropped 3; count of bases not matched to a gene: 5. This CDR3 has 14 residues. Germline V gives CDR1 LNHNV, CDR2 YYDKDF (reference sequence). This CDR3 reads CATSREGEGYEQYF. The CDR3 DNA follows: TGTGCCACCAGCAGGGAAGGGGAGGGCTACGAGCAGTACTTC.

The chain employs TRBV2 and TRBJ1-2; D is uncertain. V gave up 0 bases and J gave up 4 bases, with 9 bases separating them. Germline V CDR1 and CDR2: SNHLY, FYNNEI. The CDR3 runs 14 residues. CDR3 bases: TGTGCCAGCAGTGAAGCGGACGTCAGCTATGGCTACACCTTC. Translation gives CASSEADVSYGYTF.

This chain links TRBV18 with TRBJ2-2, with 7 nucleotides matching TRBD1. The CDR3 spans 14 residues. V was clipped by 7 bases and J by 0 bases; unmatched bases: 2. From germline, CDR1 is KGHSH and CDR2 LQKENI. CDR3 coding DNA: TGTGCCAGCTTTCAGGGGGCGAACACCGGGGAGCTGTTTTTT. Its protein product is CASFQGANTGELFF.

CDR3: CSVGMVGSGNTIYF. As DNA, the CDR3 is TGCAGCGTTGGCATGGTGGGTTCTGGAAACACCATATATTTT. The V call is TRBV29-1, the J call TRBJ1-3; no definite D call. Germline V gives CDR1 SQVTM, CDR2 ANQGSEA. Trimming left V 4 bases short and J 1 base short, with 11 bases between. The CDR3 has 14 amino acids.

The V and J genes are TRBV18 and TRBJ2-3, with 8 positions matching TRBD1. V shed 2 bases, J shed 2 bases, and the junction held 6 bases outside the gene matches. The CDR3 has 16 residues. Germline values: CDR1 KGHSH, CDR2 LQKENI. CDR3 protein: CASSPVRDRYTDTQYF. As DNA, the CDR3 is TGTGCCAGCTCACCAGTTCGGGACAGGTACACAGATACGCAGTATTTT.

The chain combines TRBV7-9 with TRBJ1-1; no clear D. This CDR3 has 15 amino acids. Trimming stripped 0 bases from V and 0 bases from J, with 8 bases between. Germline lookup yields CDR1 SEHNR and CDR2 FQNEAQ (reference sequence). CDR3 sequence: CASSLAWGVNTEAFF. Here the CDR3 DNA reads TGTGCCAGCAGCTTAGCATGGGGAGTGAACACTGAAGCTTTCTTT.

This rearrangement joins TRBV15 to TRBJ2-1, with 12 bases fitting TRBD2. J gave up 6 bases and V 4 bases, and 4 bases lay outside the gene matches. The germline CDR1 and CDR2 sequences are LNHNV and YYDKDF (reference sequence). CDR3 length: 15 amino acids. The CDR3 region is CATSTETSGSNEQFF. The CDR3 DNA reads TGTGCCACCAGCACAGAGACTAGCGGGAGCAATGAGCAGTTCTTC.

This clone was recorded only once. This rearrangement joins TRBV7-9 to TRBJ1-3; tentative D call: TRBD1 (5 bases). In germline, CDR1 is SEHNR, CDR2 FQNEAQ (reference sequence). This CDR3 region has 14 residues. V was trimmed by 5 bases and J by 0 bases, leaving 8 bases between them. The CDR3 coding sequence is TGTGCCAGCAGCCCAGGGTCCTCTGGAAACACCATATATTTT. This translates into CASSPGSSGNTIYF.

The CDR3 bases are TGTGCCAGCAGTCCACAGGGCTACACCTTC. Its translation is CASSPQGYTF. The chain employs TRBV11-2 and TRBJ1-2; D is undetermined. This CDR3 comprises 10 residues. Germline values: CDR1 SGHAT, CDR2 FQNNGV. Trimming took off 6 bases at V and 8 bases at J, with 7 bases between the two ends.

The rearrangement links TRBV4-2 to TRBJ2-7, with D perhaps TRBD1 (6 bases). This CDR3 has 14 amino acids. V dropped 1 base and J dropped 2 bases, with 9 bases sitting between them. CDR1 is LGHNA, CDR2 YNFKEQ, per germline. The CDR3 is CASSQGKGAYEQYF. The CDR3 DNA reads TGTGCCAGCAGCCAAGGGAAGGGGGCCTACGAGCAGTACTTC.

The V gene is TRBV3-1 (or the pseudogene TRBV3-2), the J gene TRBJ1-6, with TRBD1 matching over 10 bases. The CDR3 runs 16 residues. Unmatched junction bases numbered 5, after V lost 3 bases and J lost 6 bases. The germline CDR1 and CDR2 sequences are LGHDT and YNNKEL (reference sequence). The DNA for the CDR3 is TGTGCCAGCAGCCAGGCCGGGACAGGGGTTAATTCACCCCTCCACTTT. The encoded protein is CASSQAGTGVNSPLHF.

The gene calls are TRBV7-7 and TRBJ1-2; D ambiguous. This CDR3 is 12 amino acids long. Trimming removed 4 bases at V and 4 bases at J, with 7 bases between. Germline CDR1 and CDR2: SSHAT and FNYEAQ (reference sequence). The CDR3: CASSSQLYGYTF. In nucleotides, the CDR3 is TGTGCCAGCAGCTCACAACTCTATGGCTACACCTTC.

This chain connects TRBV12-3 or TRBV12-4 to TRBJ1-6, with a possible D match to TRBD1 (5 bases). The CDR3 length is 12 residues. Trimming removed 6 bases at V and 5 bases at J, with 5 bases between. CDR3 nucleotides: TGTGCCAGCAGACAGGATAATTCACCCCTCCACTTT. Translated, it gives CASRQDNSPLHF.

This clone was seen once. CDR3 bases: TGTGCCAGCAGCTGGACTAGCGGGGGGGTTGAGCAGTTCTTC. Amino acid sequence: CASSWTSGGVEQFF. The chain links TRBV11-2 to TRBJ2-1, with 15 bases aligning to TRBD2. Germline V gene data show CDR1 as SGHAT and CDR2 as FQNNGV. With 4 bases clipped from V and 9 bases from J, the junction kept 1 base outside the gene matches. The CDR3 is 14 residues long. The whole variable domain, filled in from reference TRBV11-2 and TRBJ2-1, reads EAGVAQSPRYKIIEKRQSVAFWCNPISGHATLYWYQQILGQGPKLLIQFQNNGVVDDSQLPKDRFSAERLKGVDSTLKIQPAKLEDSAVYLCASSWTSGGVEQFFGPGTRLTVL.

This clone was counted a single time. The chain is built from TRBV10-1 and TRBJ1-1; TRBD1 aligns across 9 bases. Germline lookup yields CDR1 WNHNN and CDR2 SYGVQD (reference sequence). With V trimmed by 6 bases and J by 6 bases, 5 bases remained unmatched. CDR3 length: 13 residues. CDR3 DNA: TGCGCCAGCAGCCCGGGACAGGGCTCTGAAGCTTTCTTT. It encodes CASSPGQGSEAFF.

This sequence joins TRBV27 and TRBJ2-2; TRBD1 matches at 9 bases. Germline CDR1 and CDR2: MNHEY and SMNVEV (reference sequence). The CDR3 runs 16 residues. The junction had 2 bases not matched to a gene; V was cut back by 2 bases and J by 1 base. The CDR3 region has the DNA TGTGCCAGCAGTTTAATGGGACAGGGGAACACCGGGGAGCTGTTTTTT. This translates into CASSLMGQGNTGELFF.

The DNA of the CDR3 is TGTGCCAGCAGCCCCCGTGGGGGACAAAATAATCAGCCCCAGCATTTT. Protein product: CASSPRGGQNNQPQHF. The J gene is TRBJ1-5, the V gene TRBV7-8; possible D gene TRBD1, 6 bases. The CDR3 is made up of 16 amino acids. CDR1 and CDR2 (germline): SGHVS, FQNEAQ. Deletions cut 5 bases from V and 4 bases from J, with 18 bases between.

This chain connects TRBV2 to TRBJ1-6; D possibly corresponds to TRBD1 (5 bases). Germline-derived CDR1 and CDR2 are SNHLY and FYNNEI. Trimming pared 6 bases from V and 2 bases from J, leaving 8 bases between. The CDR3 extends over 14 amino acids. CDR3 DNA: TGTGCCAGCAGGGGGCAAGCCTATAATTCACCCCTCCACTTT. It codes for CASRGQAYNSPLHF.

V is TRBV11-3 and J is TRBJ2-5; TRBD2 agrees at 11 bases. CDR3 length: 17 amino acids. J gave up 7 bases and V 6 bases, and 16 bases lay outside the gene matches. Germline V gene data show CDR1 as SGHNT and CDR2 as YENEEA. The CDR3 spells CASRTFGPVAGGGTQYF. DNA of the CDR3: TGTGCCAGCAGAACCTTCGGTCCTGTAGCGGGAGGGGGGACCCAGTACTTC.